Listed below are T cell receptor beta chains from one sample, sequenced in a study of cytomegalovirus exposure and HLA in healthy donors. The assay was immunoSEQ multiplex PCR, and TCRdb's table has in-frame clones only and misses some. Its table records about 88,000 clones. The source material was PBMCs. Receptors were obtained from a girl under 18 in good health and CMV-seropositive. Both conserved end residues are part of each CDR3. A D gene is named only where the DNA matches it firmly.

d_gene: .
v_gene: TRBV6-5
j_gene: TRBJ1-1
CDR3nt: TGTGCCAGCAGTTACAGCTCGATGAACACTGAAGCTTTCTTT
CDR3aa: CASSYSSMNTEAFF

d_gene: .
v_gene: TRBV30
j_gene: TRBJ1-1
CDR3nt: TGTGCCTGGGGGGGCTGGAACACTGAAGCTTTCTTT
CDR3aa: CAWGGWNTEAFF

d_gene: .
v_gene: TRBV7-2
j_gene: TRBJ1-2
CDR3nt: TGTGCCAGCAGCTTAGCGGGTCTTGGAGGGACCAACTATGGCTACACCTTC
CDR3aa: CASSLAGLGGTNYGYTF

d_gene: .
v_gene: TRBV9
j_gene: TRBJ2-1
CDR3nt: TGTGCCAGCAGCGTACGTGGGACAGCGGGGGACAGTGAGCAGTTCTTC
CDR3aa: CASSVRGTAGDSEQFF

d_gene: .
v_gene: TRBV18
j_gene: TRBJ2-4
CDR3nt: TGTGCCAGCTCACCAGATGCGGGAGCCAAAAACATTCAGTACTTC
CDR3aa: CASSPDAGAKNIQYF

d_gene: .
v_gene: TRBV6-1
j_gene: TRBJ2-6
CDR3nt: TGTGCCAGCAGTGCCACTCCATGGGCAGCTGGGGCCAACGTCCTGACTTTC
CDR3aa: CASSATPWAAGANVLTF

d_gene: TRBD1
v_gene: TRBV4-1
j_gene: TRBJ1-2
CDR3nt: TGCGCCAGCAGCCAAGTAGTAGGGGGCGTATGGGACTATGGCTACACCTTC
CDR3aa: CASSQVVGGVWDYGYTF

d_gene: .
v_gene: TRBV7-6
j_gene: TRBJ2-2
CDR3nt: TGTGCCAGCAGCGTCGGGGGTCACACCGGGGAGCTGTTTTTT
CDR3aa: CASSVGGHTGELFF

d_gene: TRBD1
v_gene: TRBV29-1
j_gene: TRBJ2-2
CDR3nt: TGCAGGCCGGGACAGGGCACCGGGGAGCTGTTTTTT
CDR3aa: CRPGQGTGELFF

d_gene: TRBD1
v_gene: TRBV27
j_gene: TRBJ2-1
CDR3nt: TGTGCCAGCAGTTTATCGATGATAGGACAGGGGGATCAGTTCTTC
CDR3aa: CASSLSMIGQGDQFF

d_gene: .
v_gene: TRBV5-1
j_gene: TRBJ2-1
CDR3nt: TGCGCCAGCAGCTTGTCCCGGACTGAGAACAATGAGCAGTTCTTC
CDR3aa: CASSLSRTENNEQFF

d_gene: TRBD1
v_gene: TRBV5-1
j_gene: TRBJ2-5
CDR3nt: TGCGCCAGCAGCTGGACAGGGCGAGAGACCCAGTACTTC
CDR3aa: CASSWTGRETQYF

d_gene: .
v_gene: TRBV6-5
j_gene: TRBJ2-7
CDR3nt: TGTGCCAGCAGTGATCCGGGAGAGGCCTACGAGCAGTACTTC
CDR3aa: CASSDPGEAYEQYF

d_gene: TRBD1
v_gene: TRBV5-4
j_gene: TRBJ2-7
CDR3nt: TGTGCCAGCAGCCGACCGGGACAGAGCTCCTACGAGCAGTACTTC
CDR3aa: CASSRPGQSSYEQYF

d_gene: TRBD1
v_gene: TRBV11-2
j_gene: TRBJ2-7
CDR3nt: TGTGCCAGCAGCGCTAGGACAGGGCTCTACGAGCAGTACTTC
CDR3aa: CASSARTGLYEQYF

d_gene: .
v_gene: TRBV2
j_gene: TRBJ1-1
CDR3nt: TGTGCCAGCAGTTTGGAGATTATAACGAACACTGAAGCTTTCTTT
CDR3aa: CASSLEIITNTEAFF

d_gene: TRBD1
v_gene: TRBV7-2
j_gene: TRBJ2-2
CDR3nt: TGTGCCAGCAGGTCCGGGACAGGGGACACCGGGGAGCTGTTTTTT
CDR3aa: CASRSGTGDTGELFF

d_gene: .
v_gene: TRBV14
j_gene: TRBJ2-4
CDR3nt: TGTGCCAGCAGTCCCGCTTGGGGCGACATTCAGTACTTC
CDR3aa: CASSPAWGDIQYF

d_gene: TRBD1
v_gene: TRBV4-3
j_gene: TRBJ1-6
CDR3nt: TGCGCCAGCAGCCAAGAATCGGGTTTGACAGGGTATAATTCACCCCTACACTTT
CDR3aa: CASSQESGLTGYNSPLHF

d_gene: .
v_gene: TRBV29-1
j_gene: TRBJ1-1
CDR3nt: TGCAGCGTTGTGACAGACACTGAAGCTTTCTTT
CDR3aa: CSVVTDTEAFF

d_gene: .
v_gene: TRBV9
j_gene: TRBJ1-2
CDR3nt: TGTGCCAGCAGCGTAGCTGTAGGGGCAGGCCCCCACTATGGCTACACCTTC
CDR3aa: CASSVAVGAGPHYGYTF

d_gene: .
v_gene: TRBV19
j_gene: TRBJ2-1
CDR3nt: TGTGCCAGTAGTATAAGACCGGGGTTTCGAAACAATGAGCAGTTCTTC
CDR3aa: CASSIRPGFRNNEQFF

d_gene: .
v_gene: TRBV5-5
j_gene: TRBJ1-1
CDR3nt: TGTGCCAGCAGCATTGTCCCGGGACACCCTGAGAGCACTGAAGCTTTCTTT
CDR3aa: CASSIVPGHPESTEAFF

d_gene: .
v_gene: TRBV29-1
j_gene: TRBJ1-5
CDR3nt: TGCAGCGCCGGACTCGGGAGGGATCAGCCCCAGCATTTT
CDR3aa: CSAGLGRDQPQHF